This T cell receptor beta chain originates from a study of cytomegalovirus exposure and HLA in healthy donors. On the study more broadly: A later analysis reported the 100 to 150 validation repertoires used the same platform as the approximately 700 first-cohort repertoires. Overall study findings and caveats: The CMV antigen specificity of a few CMV-associated chains was confirmed through in vitro analysis. The study designated over 150 TCR beta chains cytomegalovirus-associated. Subsequent analysis found a tendency for first-cohort TCR clusters to co-occur within the approximately 130 validation repertoires.

With regard to this clone: What it binds is unknown.

The data were produced by immunoSEQ multiplex PCR, yet TCRdb's version contains in-frame clones alone and is incomplete. The table includes some 150,000 clones, 86% detected once. This TCR derives from a man younger than 30 in good health and CMV-seropositive. The sequenced material came from PBMCs.

The CDR3 here is CASSFLGAQYNEQFF. Here the CDR3 DNA reads TGCGCCAGCAGCTTTTTGGGGGCCCAATACAATGAGCAGTTCTTC. V and J are TRBV5-1 and TRBJ2-1, with a weak D call TRBD1 (6 bases). The V and J ends lost 2 bases and 4 bases respectively, with 13 bases between them. The CDR3 totals 15 residues. Germline-derived CDR1 and CDR2 are SGHRS and YFSETQ.